The present TCR beta chain was sequenced within a study of cytomegalovirus exposure and HLA in healthy donors. A multiplex PCR was run with 60 Vbeta primers and 13 Jbeta primers. Assay used: immunoSEQ multiplex PCR; TCRdb lists only in-frame clones, some missing. The sample has fewer than 200,000 clones, about 80% seen once. CDR3 size: 15 residues. V dropped 5 bases and J dropped 3 bases, with 17 bases sitting between them. CDR1 is MNHNS, CDR2 SASEGT, per germline. This TCR was recovered from a man aged 55-75 years in good health and CMV-seronegative. The rearrangement links TRBV6-1 to TRBJ2-7, with D possibly matching TRBD2 (7 bases). The specimen sequenced was PBMCs. The CDR3 DNA sequence: TGTGCCAGCAGTCCCGAGGGGAGGGGACACTACGAGCAGTACTTC. Amino acids: CASSPEGRGHYEQYF.